Detailed here is one TCR beta chain. The sample originates from a study of blood T cell repertoires in COVID-19. Study context: Some COVID-19 samples were acute and others convalescent; all came from the United States, Italy and Spain. The cDNA or gDNA used as material had been derived from T cells, B-cell-depleted T cells, or PBMCs.

From germline, CDR1 is KGHDR and CDR2 SFDVKD. The V end was cut by 1 base, the J end by 6 bases, with 8 bases between. This CDR3 spans 14 amino acids. Under the authors' procedure: Reference gene primers were amplified, and this amplification served to estimate nucleated cell counts. Libraries were prepared by immunoSEQ multiplex PCR; TCRdb keeps only in-frame clonotypes and omits some of them. The V and J calls and clone size are taken from that table; D and trimming were inferred from the DNA. The sample lists about 480,000 clones; roughly 89% were seen once. J is TRBJ2-2 and V is TRBV24-1; no clear D. This sequence was found in a woman under 40 with acute or convalescent COVID-19. The sample was peripheral blood. CDR3 in amino acids: CATSDLRVAGELFF. In DNA form, the CDR3 reads TGTGCCACCAGTGATTTACGGGTAGCCGGGGAGCTGTTTTTT.